This TCR beta chain comes out of a study of a mutant IDH1 vaccine in newly diagnosed glioma. With regard to this clone: Antigen: not known.

The repertoire was sequenced with immunoSEQ multiplex PCR; TCRdb's copy has only in-frame clones and lacks some. The profile shows fewer than 65,000 clones, about four fifths of them singletons. V lost 2 bases and J 6 bases, leaving 14 bases between the germline ends. The V gene's germline CDR1 is MNHEY and CDR2 SMNVEV (reference sequence). The CDR3 is 14 residues long. Indicated time point: week 11, during vaccination. In every dose of vaccine, 300 ug of mutant IDH1 20-mer peptide was given alongside topical imiquimod. The chain recombines TRBV27 with TRBJ2-7; D unclear. This TCR derives from a man over 45 with glioma. Here the sequenced sample was PBMCs, taken from a glioma patient whose treatment included an IDH1 peptide vaccine. This CDR3 is CASSLQALVGEQYF. Written as DNA, the CDR3 is TGTGCCAGCAGTTTACAGGCCCTTGTCGGCGAGCAGTACTTC.